The rows below give T cell receptor beta chains drawn from one sample of a study of metastatic and nonmetastatic thyroid tumors. TCRdb reassembled clones from the PCR reads with MiXCR. The sample consists of about 41,000 clones, less than 25% of them appearing once. Input material: tumor tissue. The receptors stem from a female donor with papillary thyroid cancer or a benign thyroid nodule (not recorded which). Some clones in this sample may be carry-over from other donors' samples. Both conserved end residues are part of each CDR3. The D gene is left open where the match is weak. Clone size appears in some rows only: once, few, many, or a class for an expanded clone.

TRBJ2-1,once,-,TRBV20-1,CSARPGLGGDEQFF,TGCAGTGCTAGGCCGGGTTTGGGTGGGGATGAGCAGTTCTTC
TRBJ1-2,few,TRBD1,TRBV5-1,CASSVTGTALYGYTF,TGCGCCAGCAGCGTCACCGGGACAGCCCTCTATGGCTACACCTTC
TRBJ1-1,many,TRBD1,TRBV20-1,CSAGTGGFTEAFF,TGCAGTGCCGGGACAGGGGGCTTCACTGAAGCTTTCTTT
TRBJ2-2,-,-,TRBV6-1,CASSEETETGELFF,TGTGCCAGCAGTGAGGAGACCGAAACCGGGGAGCTGTTTTTT
TRBJ2-5,-,-,TRBV2,CASRYKPGQETQYF,TGTGCCAGCAGGTACAAACCAGGCCAAGAGACCCAGTACTTC
TRBJ2-7,many,-,TRBV7-8,CASSFVGSDEQYF,TGTGCCAGCAGCTTTGTCGGAAGCGACGAGCAGTACTTC
TRBJ2-1,-,-,TRBV4-1,CASSQVSGLNEQFF,TGCGCCAGCAGCCAAGTTTCAGGTCTCAATGAGCAGTTCTTC
TRBJ2-3,many,TRBD2,TRBV7-2,CASSPRLAGGGTDTQYF,TGTGCCAGCAGCCCGCGACTAGCGGGGGGAGGCACAGATACGCAGTATTTT
TRBJ2-7,many,-,TRBV11-3,CASSLDPAYEQYF,TGTGCCAGCAGCTTAGATCCAGCCTACGAGCAGTACTTC
TRBJ2-7,few,TRBD1,TRBV25-1,CASSEPGGQIKEQYF,TGTGCCAGCAGTGAACCAGGGGGCCAAATTAAAGAGCAGTACTTC
TRBJ2-1,-,TRBD1,TRBV4-2,CASSGGQGETFSYNEQFF,TGTGCCAGCAGCGGGGGACAGGGGGAAACTTTCTCCTACAATGAGCAGTTCTTC
TRBJ2-6,few,TRBD2,TRBV12-3/TRBV12-4,CACGSSGANVLTF,TGTGCCTGCGGGAGCTCTGGTGCCAACGTCCTGACTTTC
TRBJ2-4,-,-,TRBV6-2/TRBV6-3,CASRERLAKNIQYF,TGTGCCAGCAGAGAAAGACTAGCCAAAAACATTCAGTACTTC
TRBJ2-5,few,TRBD2,TRBV12-3/TRBV12-4,CASRTGTSQETQYF,TGTGCCAGCAGGACCGGGACTAGCCAAGAGACCCAGTACTTC
TRBJ1-2,medium-sized,-,TRBV19,CASSDRQGGYTF,TGTGCCAGTAGTGACCGGCAGGGCGGCTACACCTTC
TRBJ1-2,-,-,TRBV28,CASSSPAAGYGYTF,TGTGCCAGCAGTTCTCCCGCAGCAGGCTATGGCTACACCTTC
TRBJ2-7,few,TRBD2,TRBV2,CASSEEAAVVAGGGYEQYF,TGTGCCAGCAGTGAAGAAGCGGCGGTGGTAGCGGGGGGAGGTTACGAGCAGTACTTC
TRBJ2-5,many,-,TRBV20-1,CSARDLRSPQETQYF,TGCAGTGCTAGAGATCTGCGTTCCCCACAAGAGACCCAGTACTTC
TRBJ2-1,many,-,TRBV12-3/TRBV12-4,CASSSTQGYEQFF,TGTGCCAGCAGCTCAACCCAGGGCTATGAGCAGTTCTTC
TRBJ2-2,many,-,TRBV4-2,CASSPHERVGTGELFF,TGTGCCAGCAGCCCCCATGAGCGGGTCGGAACCGGGGAGCTGTTTTTT
TRBJ2-1,many,-,TRBV2,CASLGNRQQHEQFF,TGTGCCAGCCTCGGAAATAGGCAGCAACATGAGCAGTTCTTC
TRBJ2-6,few,-,TRBV6-1,CASSEKGLSGANVLTF,TGTGCCAGCAGTGAAAAGGGACTCTCTGGGGCCAACGTCCTGACTTTC
TRBJ2-1,few,TRBD2,TRBV6-1,CASSGVVLAGVNEQFF,TGTGCCAGCAGTGGTGTAGTACTAGCGGGAGTGAATGAGCAGTTCTTC
TRBJ2-7,few,TRBD1,TRBV5-1,CASSLDTGGYEQYF,TGCGCCAGCAGCTTGGATACAGGGGGCTACGAGCAGTACTTC
TRBJ2-2,few,-,TRBV20-1,CSANPLEQNTGELFF,TGCAGTGCCAATCCTCTAGAGCAGAACACCGGGGAGCTGTTTTTT
TRBJ1-5,-,-,TRBV10-3,CAISESYSDPQHF,TGTGCCATCAGTGAGTCCTATTCGGACCCCCAGCATTTT
TRBJ2-3,few,-,TRBV15,CATSRGRGSSTDTQYF,TGTGCCACCAGCAGAGGGAGGGGGTCCAGCACAGATACGCAGTATTTT
TRBJ2-1,-,-,TRBV11-2,CASSLVGQLSSYNEHFF,TGTGCCAGCAGCTTAGTTGGACAGCTCAGCTCCTACAATGAGCATTTCTTC
TRBJ2-7,-,-,TRBV20-1,CSASPNRAVRLYEQYF,TGCAGTGCTAGCCCGAACCGAGCTGTTCGACTTTACGAGCAGTACTTC
TRBJ2-1,-,TRBD2,TRBV11-1,CASSFPRSPGGNEQFF,TGTGCCAGCAGTTTCCCACGGAGTCCGGGGGGTAATGAGCAGTTCTTC
TRBJ1-2,many,TRBD1,TRBV12-3/TRBV12-4,CASGVSTGGGGYTF,TGTGCCAGCGGCGTATCGACAGGGGGCGGTGGCTACACCTTC
TRBJ2-5,-,-,TRBV6-1,CASSVTGQETQYF,TGTGCCAGCAGTGTGACAGGCCAAGAGACCCAGTACTTC
TRBJ2-2,many,-,TRBV9,CASREDNMGELFF,TGTGCCAGCAGGGAAGACAACATGGGGGAGCTGTTTTTT
TRBJ1-5,once,TRBD1,TRBV2,CASNRQGGASDQPQHF,TGTGCCAGCAATCGGCAGGGGGGAGCTAGTGATCAGCCCCAGCATTTT
TRBJ1-1,many,-,TRBV4-1,CASSQEIGRNTEAFF,TGCGCCAGCAGCCAAGAGATTGGGCGGAACACTGAAGCTTTCTTT
TRBJ1-1,many,TRBD1,TRBV29-1,CSVGTGEVNTEAFF,TGCAGCGTCGGGACAGGGGAGGTGAACACTGAAGCTTTCTTT
TRBJ2-7,once,-,TRBV5-1,CASARGGTIIYEQYF,TGCGCCAGCGCCCGGGGAGGGACAATCATCTACGAGCAGTACTTC
TRBJ2-7,-,-,TRBV11-2,CASSSDGGTYEQYF,TGTGCCAGCAGCTCCGACGGGGGAACCTACGAGCAGTACTTC
TRBJ2-1,-,TRBD2,TRBV24-1,CATITQGLAGGNEQFF,TGTGCCACCATCACCCAGGGACTAGCGGGAGGCAATGAGCAGTTCTTC
TRBJ2-1,-,-,TRBV20-1,CSARDSGDRGIYNEQFF,TGCAGTGCTAGAGATTCCGGAGACAGAGGGATATACAATGAGCAGTTCTTC